This T cell receptor beta chain was recorded in a study of shared clonotypes between healthy human individuals. Points on this clone: Its target is not known.

Deep was the level used in running the assay. Produced via immunoSEQ multiplex PCR; TCRdb's table is partial and in-frame only. The table lists under 150,000 clones, under 70% of them singletons. Study-wide points: Non-shared clonotypes showed lower generation probabilities than clonotypes common to all four donors.

The CDR3 consists of 17 residues. V gave up 5 bases and J gave up 1 base, with 21 bases separating them. Germline CDR1 and CDR2: LNHDA and SQIVND (reference sequence). Source material: memory CD8+ T cells sorted from blood. Stated subset: CD45RO+ cells pooled with CCR7-negative TemRA cells. This sequence joins TRBV19 and TRBJ2-7; D is undetermined. The clonotype originates from a woman in her thirties in good health. The CDR3 DNA is TGTGCCAGTAGTCCCTCTGGAATTATCTCAAGTTCCTACGAGCAGTACTTC. Amino acids: CASSPSGIISSSYEQYF.